This T cell receptor (beta chain) appears in the sequencing data of a study of identical twins (dated by TCRdb to about 2016). Notes on the research overall: The study deep-sequenced TCR alpha and beta repertoires from monozygotic twins, unrelated adults of various ages and cord blood to test whether fetal clonotypes persist. To rule out contamination, replicate twin experiments were performed at different times with different library preparation protocols. Summary of the overall study and its limitations: Recombination models systematically underestimated out-of-frame TCR alpha sharing in monozygotic twins but agreed with sharing between unrelated individuals. Zero-insertion analyses could be partly confounded by invariant T cells such as MAIT and iNKT, though diverse VJ usage argued against such confounding for most clonotypes. Fewer insertions were carried by abundant cord blood beta clonotypes; a weaker similar trend was observed in young adult naive repertoires, while no such trend was observed in memory repertoires. Compared with coincidental sharing between unrelated individuals, an excess of low generation-probability sequences was observed among out-of-frame TCR alpha sequences shared between twins. The excess sharing between twins in beta out-of-frame sequences was weaker because fewer shared sequences reduced the signal-to-noise ratio. Because the same donors could not be followed over many years, conclusions were based on cross-sectional statistical analysis.

As concerns this clonotype: Its antigen specificity is not known. The input lacks base qualities; no much larger clone sits a single base away.

All donors were healthy Caucasians. Three pairs of female monozygotic twins, all aged roughly 18 to 29 years, were included in the twin cohort. Positive isolation kits from Invitrogen were used to isolate CD4+ and CD8+ T cell populations. The library was prepared using 5' RACE. The reads were generated on an Illumina HiSeq 2000. Template switching added a universal primer binding site, and the final cDNA carried a unique molecular identifier that allowed TCR cDNA molecules to be counted accurately. Specific primers in the conserved constant-segment region were used to synthesize first-strand cDNA for the TCR alpha and beta chains. To control for contamination, every cDNA library was double barcoded, receiving both a SMART-Mk sample barcode and Illumina barcodes. Two successive PCR steps introduced TruSeq adapter sequences along with Illumina sample barcodes. Sequencing of the TCR alpha and beta cDNA libraries was done on the Illumina HiSeq platform using custom primers. Per the authors' processing: MiGEC was used to process raw reads and extract unique molecular identifiers, and MiXCR was used to find CDR3 positions. For each individual, recombination models were inferred using an EM algorithm with the repgenHMM and IGoR tools. The analysis of shared clonotypes was done with the tcR package in R, with sharing normalized by the product of cloneset sizes. To study raw recombination free of thymic and clonal selection effects, out-of-frame nonproductive sequences were analyzed. The public reads were run again by TCRdb, first through fastp at Q25 and then through MiXCR, and only productive beta chains were kept. CDR3 protein sequences are deduplicated, and each keeps its most common genes and DNA. The V and J calls come from TCRdb's annotation, not from the publication. A total of about 530,000 distinct CDR3 sequences appear in this sample, 13% to 15% of them only once. The leading ten clones occupy 0.44% of the sample.

The CDR1 and CDR2 encoded by the germline V gene are SNHLY and FYNNEI. V gives up 1 base and J gives up 1 base, and the segment between their germline ends measures 13 bases. The CDR3 spans 16 residues, from the cysteine through the phenylalanine. Of all the DNA, just the CDR3 is kept, 48 bases in frame from base 1. Separately, the same data were catalogued under a study of yellow fever vaccine responses in identical twins. The second study reports: The T cell response to vaccination in identical twins was reported by the authors to appear partly convergent and partly personalized. In identical twins, the study followed T cell clones that responded to the vaccine with precision.

This TCR was recovered from a woman aged 18-35 years in good health. Sequenced input: CD4+ T cells sorted from blood. This sequence uses TRBV2 and TRBJ1-1, with TRBD1 as a weak D call on 6 bases. The nucleotide sequence reads as follows: TGTGCCAGCAGTGAAGGAGGGACACTCGAGAACACTGAAGCTTTCTTT. The encoded protein is CASSEGGTLENTEAFF.